These 20 T cell receptor beta chains originate from one sample sequenced in a study of T cell responses to AZD1222 COVID-19 vaccine. The repertoire was sequenced with immunoSEQ multiplex PCR; TCRdb's copy has only in-frame clones and lacks some. The table lists 95,000 to 100,000 clones, around nine tenths of them singletons. The material was peripheral blood, obtained on day 0 of AZD1222 vaccination. The receptors originated from an adult in good health.

The chain recombines TRBV14 with TRBJ2-3; possible D gene TRBD2, 6 bases. Trimming shortened V by 8 bases and J by 7 bases, and 31 bases separated the two germline ends. The CDR3 is made up of 18 amino acids. Germline CDR1 is SGHDN and CDR2 is FVKESK. CDR3 loop: CASGVITRDSPRGYTQYF. The CDR3 DNA is TGTGCCAGCGGCGTCATAACCCGGGACTCTCCACGAGGATATACGCAGTATTTT.

The chain joins TRBV20-1 to TRBJ2-7; 7 nucleotides line up with TRBD2. Losses at the gene ends were 3 bases for V and 1 base for J; bases not matched to a gene: 9. The CDR3 sequence is 15 residues long. Looked up from germline, CDR1 is DFQATT and CDR2 is SNEGSKA (reference sequence). The CDR3: CSASSGGGASYEQYF. CDR3 coding DNA: TGCAGTGCTAGTTCGGGGGGAGGTGCATCCTACGAGCAGTACTTC.

This chain uses TRBV5-1 with TRBJ2-5, with TRBD2 matching over 9 bases. Germline assignment: CDR1 SGHRS and CDR2 YFSETQ. V gave up 3 bases and J gave up 4 bases; unmatched junction bases: 4. The CDR3 totals 14 residues. CDR3 sequence reads: CASSSAGGGETQYF. CDR3 nucleotide sequence: TGCGCCAGCAGCTCAGCGGGGGGTGGAGAGACCCAGTACTTC.

The V gene is TRBV11-3, the J gene TRBJ2-7, with D unresolved. Trimming removed 1 base from V and 2 bases from J, with 9 bases in between. Germline lookup yields CDR1 SGHNT and CDR2 YENEEA. There are 14 residues in the CDR3. CDR3 amino acids: CASSLGGEPYEQYF. As DNA, the CDR3 is TGTGCCAGCAGCTTAGGAGGTGAGCCCTACGAGCAGTACTTC. The variable domain in full, with the rest retrieved from reference TRBV11-3 and TRBJ2-7, is EAGVVQSPRYKIIEKKQPVAFWCNPISGHNTLYWYLQNLGQGPELLIRYENEEAVDDSQLPKDRFSAERLKGVDSTLKIQPAELGDSAVYLCASSLGGEPYEQYFGPGTRLTVT.

This rearrangement joins TRBV2 to TRBJ2-5; 8 nucleotides line up with TRBD1. Germline loops: CDR1 SNHLY, CDR2 FYNNEI. Germline trimming cut 4 bases from V and 2 bases from J; bases unmatched to any gene: 3. The CDR3 contains 14 residues. CDR3 amino acids: CASSVRQGQETQYF. In DNA form, the CDR3 reads TGTGCCAGCAGTGTTAGACAGGGGCAAGAGACCCAGTACTTC.

This chain joins TRBV5-4 and TRBJ1-1, with D perhaps TRBD1 (5 bases). The length of the CDR3 is 16 residues. Germline CDR1 is SGHNT and CDR2 is YYREEE (reference sequence). V lost 4 bases and J lost 0, with 16 bases in between. CDR3 in DNA: TGTGCCAGCAGCATAAATAACAGGCAAATGAACACTGAAGCTTTCTTT. It specifies CASSINNRQMNTEAFF.

This clone has a single count. This chain joins TRBV7-3 and TRBJ1-2; D gene uncertain. Deletions cut 5 bases from V and 0 bases from J, with 7 bases between. Germline loops: CDR1 SGHTA, CDR2 FQGTGA. The CDR3 extends over 13 amino acids. CDR3 protein: CASSLGANYGYTF. The CDR3 DNA is TGTGCCAGCAGCCTCGGAGCTAACTATGGCTACACCTTC.

The gene calls are TRBV14 and TRBJ1-3; no firm D call. The CDR3 sequence is 18 residues long. Germline loops: CDR1 SGHDN, CDR2 FVKESK. V gave up 1 base and J gave up 0 bases, with 16 bases separating them. CDR3 DNA sequence: TGTGCCAGCAGCCAAGGAGTGGCCAGCGGCAACTCTGGAAACACCATATATTTT. Translation gives CASSQGVASGNSGNTIYF.

The J gene is TRBJ1-2, the V gene TRBV7-2, with D maybe TRBD1 (5 bases). The germline CDR1 and CDR2 sequences are SGHTA and FQGNSA. CDR3 length: 19 residues. V shed 4 bases and J shed 2 bases, with 26 bases lying between them. This chain's CDR3 is CASSSGGGGSGTSNYGYTF. CDR3 in DNA: TGTGCCAGCAGCTCCGGCGGGGGGGGTTCCGGGACTTCCAACTATGGCTACACCTTC.

The V call is TRBV29-1, the J call TRBJ2-7, with TRBD2 matching over 9 bases. V shed 4 bases and J 1 base; nucleotides not matched to a gene: 11. CDR1 is SQVTM, CDR2 ANQGSEA, per germline. This CDR3 is built from 16 residues. Written as DNA, the CDR3 is TGCAGCGTTGGGGCGGGTAGCGGGGGCCCATCCTACGAGCAGTACTTC. Encoded protein: CSVGAGSGGPSYEQYF.

The chain has TRBV5-1 and TRBJ1-4; 9 bases are shared with TRBD1. The V gene end was trimmed by 0 bases and the J gene end by 6 bases; junction bases not matched to a gene: 6. The CDR3 has 16 amino acids. The V gene's germline CDR1 is SGHRS and CDR2 YFSETQ. In DNA, the CDR3 is TGCGCCAGCAGCTTGGCTGGACAGGGGTACGATGAAAAACTGTTTTTT. It codes for CASSLAGQGYDEKLFF.

The chain links TRBV10-3 to TRBJ1-5, with D unresolved. Germline loops: CDR1 ENHRY, CDR2 SYGVKD. Trimming removed 1 base at V and 1 base at J, with 8 bases between. This CDR3 has 15 residues. The CDR3 reads CAISELPSSNQPQHF. CDR3 in DNA: TGTGCCATCAGTGAGTTACCCAGCAGCAATCAGCCCCAGCATTTT.

This clone showed up just a few times. CDR3 sequence: CASSLLDPQETQYF. CDR3 coding DNA: TGTGCCAGCAGCTTATTAGATCCCCAAGAGACCCAGTACTTC. V usage is TRBV5-5 and J usage is TRBJ2-5, with unresolved D. Trimming cost V 2 bases and J 1 base, with 9 bases left between them. This CDR3 has 14 amino acids. CDR1 and CDR2 from the germline V gene are SGHKS and YYEKEE (reference sequence).

This rearrangement joins TRBV6-2 or TRBV6-3 to TRBJ2-4, with D tentatively TRBD1 or TRBD2 (6 bases each). Trimming removed 3 bases at V and 5 bases at J, with 14 bases between. CDR3 length: 15 amino acids. The germline V gene has CDR1 MNHEY and CDR2 SVGEGT. In DNA form, the CDR3 reads TGTGCCAGCAGTTATTTTCGGGGGCGCGAAAACATTCAGTACTTC. It specifies CASSYFRGRENIQYF.

The J gene is TRBJ2-1, the V gene TRBV30; D ambiguous. Deletions cut 0 bases from V and 5 bases from J, with 8 bases between. The CDR3 contains 13 residues. In germline, CDR1 is GTSNPN, CDR2 SVGIG (reference sequence). The CDR3 sequence: CAWSVGLNNEQFF. The CDR3 DNA reads as TGTGCCTGGAGTGTAGGCCTTAACAATGAGCAGTTCTTC.

The gene calls are TRBV9 and TRBJ2-7, with 10 bases that match TRBD2. Germline V gene lookup returns CDR1 SGDLS and CDR2 YYNGEE. This CDR3 is built from 19 residues. After removal of 0 bases from V and 0 bases from J, the junction contained 12 bases not matched to a gene. The CDR3 DNA follows: TGTGCCAGCAGCGTAGGGACAGAGGCTACTAGCGGGATCTCCTACGAGCAGTACTTC. Translation gives CASSVGTEATSGISYEQYF.

The J gene is TRBJ2-6, the V gene TRBV6-2 or TRBV6-3; D ambiguous. Germline values: CDR1 MNHEY, CDR2 SVGEGT. Trimming removed 4 bases from V and 4 bases from J, with 14 bases in between. There are 16 residues in the CDR3. Here the CDR3 reads CASSSLPGPGANVLTF. The DNA for the CDR3 is TGTGCCAGCAGTTCTTTACCAGGCCCCGGGGCCAACGTCCTGACTTTC.

CDR3 coding DNA: TGCAGTGCTAGTGGGCCCCAAGAGACCCAGTACTTC. This translates into CSASGPQETQYF. The chain employs TRBV20-1 and TRBJ2-5; D is unresolved. Germline CDR1 reads DFQATT; CDR2 reads SNEGSKA (reference sequence). Trimming stripped 3 bases from V and 1 base from J, with 6 bases between. The CDR3 has 12 residues.

J is TRBJ2-3 and V is TRBV10-3; a weak D match, TRBD2 (6 bases). The CDR3 sequence is 15 residues long. The germline V and J ends were trimmed by 4 bases and 2 bases, with 13 bases remaining between them. Germline V lookup: CDR1 ENHRY, CDR2 SYGVKD. The CDR3 spells CAISVISGYTDTQYF. CDR3 DNA: TGTGCCATCAGTGTCATTAGCGGTTACACAGATACGCAGTATTTT.

This CDR3 reads CATSDRPPSRNSPLHF. In nucleotides, the CDR3 is TGTGCCACCAGTGATCGACCTCCCTCGCGGAATTCACCCCTCCACTTT. The chain combines TRBV24-1 with TRBJ1-6; D remains ambiguous. From germline, CDR1 is KGHDR and CDR2 SFDVKD. The CDR3 loop spans 16 amino acids. Trimming cost V 3 bases and J 7 bases, with 15 bases left between them.